This T cell receptor (beta chain) was obtained from a study of T cells in Graves' hyperthyroidism and ophthalmopathy. Newly diagnosed patients aged 18 to 65 had hyperthyroidism of under 2 months' duration. The authors obtained PBMCs from roughly 10 ml of fresh peripheral blood. The V segment lost 4 bases and the J segment 3 bases; nucleotides outside the gene matches: 12. Per germline, CDR1 SGHRS and CDR2 YFSETQ. The CDR3 length is 16 residues. This clonotype was picked up a small number of times. Regions amplified from RNA transcripts were the TCR beta CDR3 regions. Using the HTBI primer set, a first-round RT-PCR was run on the TCR CDR3. A single record per CDR3 protein comes from TCRdb applying MiXCR to the multiplex PCR reads. The sample gives hundreds of thousands of distinct CDR3 sequences, 19% of which show up once; around 4% is in the top ten.

The sequenced material came from blood. The chain is built from TRBV5-1 and TRBJ2-5; 7 bases fit TRBD2. This clonotype originated in a woman younger than 30 with Graves' hyperthyroidism. CDR3 DNA: TGCGCCAGCAGCGCCCGGCGGGGGACGAAGAAAGAGACCCAGTACTTC. Translated: CASSARRGTKKETQYF.